This T cell receptor (beta chain) originates from a study of cytomegalovirus exposure and HLA in healthy donors listed by TCRdb under 2017. With respect to the entire study: An earlier analysis of approximately 590 of the donors reported 250 to 350 Gb of sequence data and around 120 million unique TCR beta sequences from about 179 million T cells. An early release covering roughly 580 HLA-typed donors comprised about 310 gigabases of sequencing data and roughly 85 million unique TCR sequences. The genetic ancestry cluster associated with self-reported Caucasian donors included about four fifths of the roughly 410 genotyped donors. The study aimed to test whether cataloging public T cell receptors could reveal signatures of past pathogen exposure. The study used immunosequencing to profile the T cell repertoires of more than 650 subjects and linked those repertoires to cytomegalovirus serostatus. Besides the first cohort of more than 650 subjects, a separate validation cohort made up of roughly 120 different subjects was used. The study combined high-throughput TCR immunosequencing, statistical association of individual TCRs with disease status, and machine learning to predict cytomegalovirus infection status. A later analysis re-examined previously published TCR beta repertoires from about 670 donors and added high-resolution HLA genotyping to investigate patterns of TCR occurrence. Rather than using new phenotypic data, the later analysis identified candidate immune exposures from TCR beta sequences and from how often those sequences occurred across donors. An earlier analysis of approximately 580 of the donors used high-throughput TCR beta sequencing to judge whether each TCR beta V gene segment behaved as functional or pseudogenic. Donor age, sex, ethnicity and CMV serostatus were compiled together with the repertoire data. A later genetic analysis used genome-wide SNP genotypes for about 65% of the 666 donors, treating that subset as a discovery cohort. Every repertoire in the discovery cohort had been generated on one and the same sequencing platform. Both class I and class II loci were covered by HLA typing, at four-digit resolution. Typing coverage differed by locus: A, B, C, DRB1 and DQB1 were typed in roughly 620-630 donors, DQA1 in roughly 510, DPA1 in 600 to 610, and DPB1 in 450 to 480. Roughly five DR-DQ haplotypes were treated as single units for association and clustering because of strong linkage in the cohort. Among 398 genotyped donors of the cohort, an average of about 240,000 unique TCR beta nucleotide sequences were sequenced per donor, roughly a sixth of them non-productive.

Library generation was performed with the immunoSEQ multiplex PCR assay. The multiplex PCR relied on a mix of 60 forward primers for TCR Vbeta segments and 13 reverse primers for TCR Jbeta segments. Amplification of the CDR3 region of rearranged TCR beta genes was performed with a multiplex PCR assay on genomic DNA. The Illumina HiSeq System was used to sequence the amplified TCR beta libraries as 87-base-pair reads. Concerning the study's data processing: A later analysis counted approximately 76 million unique TCR beta chains across the 650 to 700 repertoires, and around 9.9 million of these chains were shared by at least two donors. A nearest-neighbor algorithm error-corrected the raw reads and collapsed the reads into unique sequences, merging closely related sequences to remove PCR and sequencing errors. CDR3 sequences were aligned to IMGT reference sequences to assign V, D and J gene segments. For a sequence to be retained, a match of at least six nucleotides was required to both a V gene segment and a J gene segment. A rearrangement was called productive if the CDR3 had no stop codons and remained in frame with V and J, and every other rearrangement was called non-productive. CDR3 was defined by IMGT convention, running from the second conserved V-encoded cysteine to the conserved J-encoded phenylalanine. The earlier analysis of more than 450 of the donors excluded sequences that lacked an unambiguous match to a single V gene segment. In an earlier analysis of some 590 of the donors, a V segment was called functional when productive rearrangements were above 56.7%, and segregating when the standard deviation between donors exceeded 5%. A statistical classification framework was built for diagnosing cytomegalovirus status from the catalog of TCR beta chain sequences. In a later analysis, V and J genes were assigned by comparing TCR nucleotide sequences against IMGT/GENE-DB human TR gene sequences. The TCRdist pipeline was used in a later analysis to assign CDR3 sequences and most-parsimonious VDJ recombination scenarios. In a later analysis, each TCR beta chain was defined by its CDR3 amino acid sequence together with its V-gene family, and reads lacking a unique V-gene family were excluded. A later analysis removed 592 highly shared, low-generation-probability nucleotide sequences to deal with suspected cross-contamination and a sequencing artifact. In a later analysis, a clonal expansion index was calculated for each public chain from normalized within-repertoire ranks of inferred template counts. In a later analysis, generation probabilities were computed using a VDJ recombination model fitted to out-of-frame rearrangements, and the results were checked against IGoR. In a later analysis, hypergeometric tests were used to score TCR-TCR, TCR-HLA and TCR-CMV co-occurrence, with a repertoire-size bias correction applied to TCR pairs. False discovery rates were estimated in a later analysis by permuting HLA or CMV assignments 20 times. In a later analysis, co-occurring TCRs were grouped using DBSCAN, and TCRdist sequence similarity was added for clustering within HLA-allele-positive subsets. Repertoires with fewer than 30,000 or more than 120,000 public chains were left out of co-occurrence clustering, as were about five repertoires with anomalous nucleotide sharing. TCRdb holds this immuneACCESS table with in-frame rearrangements only. Some clones are missing; in checked studies, unresolved V genes explain under half, and the rest has no known cause. The V and J calls and clone size were taken over from that table, and D and trimming were inferred from the DNA. The table for this sample lists 170,000 or so clones; 70% to 80% of them were counted only once. Approximately 2.5% of the sample lies in the top ten.

V is cut back by 8 bases and J by 9 bases, with 12 bases in the junction unmatched. For CDR1 and CDR2, the germline V gene lists MNHEY and SVGAGI. The CDR3 contains 14 residues, cysteine and phenylalanine counted. Only the CDR3 part of the read is kept: 42 bases, read in frame from the first base. On the study overall, not on this receptor specifically: A later analysis found that TCR association rates varied across HLA loci, with DRB1 alleles showing the most associated TCRs and HLA-C alleles the fewest. Because HLA typing was unavailable for some donors at each locus, only the typed subset was used in association tests. Correlated functional status among segregating V segments might be attributable to linkage disequilibrium, but an unknown experimental factor could not be ruled out. At a false discovery rate of 0.05, a later analysis linked under 20,000 TCR beta sequences to specific HLA alleles. The presence/absence analyses assumed that sequencing depth was roughly uniform across donors, and that assumption may not be true. In the study, 150 to 200 TCR beta chains were listed as associated with cytomegalovirus. A group of highly shared sequence variants was considered likely to be a technical artifact of the sequencing pipeline. Because counts were too low, roughly 17 rarely observed V segments, including chromosome 9 orphons, were left out of the earlier analysis of 500 to 650 of the donors. This cohort had only TCR beta chains sequenced, and the lack of alpha or paired-chain data limited which features could be detected. Strong co-occurrence of HLA alleles, especially DR and DQ, made assigning TCR associations to individual alleles difficult. In a later analysis, most CMV-associated TCR beta chains were found to appear HLA-restricted, with HLA associations seemingly driven largely by CMV exposure. The classifier was reported to diagnose cytomegalovirus status with high specificity and sensitivity in both the original and validation cohorts. A later genetic analysis associated a missense DCLRE1C variant with V-gene and J-gene trimming of TCR beta chains, and an independent cohort replicated the association. Compared with equally common non-associated chains, HLA-associated TCR beta chains in a later analysis were more clonally expanded and had lower generation probabilities. For the cohort, immune exposure information was limited to CMV serostatus. Most TCR sequences were seen in very few donors, while some public TCRs were found in many individuals. Because the 87-base-pair reads could not distinguish some IMGT-functional V segments, including TRBV6-2 and TRBV6-3, those segments were excluded. A later genetic analysis reported fewer N-insertions in productive TCRs among donors in an Asian-associated ancestry cluster than the roughly 650-donor mean. A further reported finding was that TCR beta sequences accurately predicted the HLA-A and HLA-B alleles for most subjects in the first cohort. An earlier analysis of approximately 500 of the donors showed that most TCR beta V segments appeared in productive rearrangements either about 90% or about 30% of the time, which broadly matched IMGT annotations. The authors suggested that the approach could potentially be generalized to other disease states and immunological phenotypes. A few of the identified cytomegalovirus-associated TCR beta chains were confirmed in vitro to be specific for cytomegalovirus antigens. Several of the top co-occurrence clusters appeared to be linked to parvovirus B19, influenza, CMV and Epstein-Barr virus, according to a later analysis.

This clone was counted once. Its antigen is not yet known. Qualities for individual bases were not recorded, and no much larger clone is one base off. The cohort comprised some 680 healthy bone marrow donors. Cohort members were all nominally healthy when sampled, although unrecorded immune exposures were likely present. The donor was CMV seronegative and was included in the group of about 400 seronegative cohort members. A peripheral blood sample was provided by each donor, and peripheral blood mononuclear cells were used for TCR beta sequencing. The Qiagen DNeasy Blood Extraction Kit was used to extract genomic DNA from the blood cell samples.

The chain is made from TRBV6-5 and TRBJ2-1, with 8 bases matching TRBD2. The sequence was obtained from a man between 60 and 70 years old in good health and CMV-seronegative. Sequenced input: PBMCs. The CDR3 loop reads CASGKVAGTSEQFF. The nucleotide sequence is given as TGTGCCAGCGGAAAGGTAGCGGGAACCTCTGAGCAGTTCTTC.